A single sample is the source of the 14 T cell receptor beta chains below, sequenced in a study of human T cells and chemical hapten exposure. Time point in this sample: patch test 1, 2 weeks after DPC sensitization. Stated treatment: therapeutic diphenylcyclopropenone sensitization with weekly scalp DPC. Blood, whole and unfractionated, served as the source for total RNA extraction. TCRdb passed the RACE reads through MiXCR, listing each CDR3 protein once. The table records roughly 50,000 distinct CDR3 sequences, 8% to 13% of them present only once. The input for sequencing was whole blood, taken in connection with sensitization to the hapten diphenylcyclopropenone (DPC). All receptors derive from a woman in her thirties or forties with alopecia areata. Some clones in this sample may be carry-over from other donors' samples.

This clonotype was counted ten times or more. The chain has TRBV23-1 and TRBJ2-7, with a tentative D call TRBD1 (6 bases). TRBV23-1 is labeled an ORF, and its function is uncertain. This CDR3 spans 14 amino acids. Trimming left V 8 bases short and J 6 bases short, with 20 bases between. CDR3 protein: CASRGTGSRSEQYF. In nucleotides, the CDR3 is TGCGCCAGCCGAGGAACAGGGTCGAGGTCCGAGCAGTACTTC.

The rearrangement links TRBV6-2 or TRBV6-3 to TRBJ2-3; 8 bases fit TRBD2. The germline CDR1 and CDR2 sequences are MNHEY and SVGEGT. With V trimmed by 6 bases and J by 3 bases, 5 bases remained unmatched. CDR3 size: 14 residues. CDR3 nucleotides: TGTGCCAGCAGGCTTACTAGCGGTACAGATACGCAGTATTTT. Translating gives CASRLTSGTDTQYF.

At least ten counts were recorded for this clonotype. This chain joins TRBV3-1 and TRBJ2-3; no definite D call. CDR3 length equals 13 residues. The V and J ends lost 0 bases and 6 bases respectively, with 7 bases between them. Germline V gene data show CDR1 as LGHDT and CDR2 as YNNKEL (reference sequence). The DNA of the CDR3 is TGTGCCAGCAGCCAAGATCAAGCGGATACGCAGTATTTT. This codes for CASSQDQADTQYF.

This clonotype was recorded a few times. The chain's CDR3 is CATSYRGSGANVLTF. DNA of the CDR3: TGTGCCACCTCCTACAGGGGCTCTGGGGCCAACGTCCTGACTTTC. J is TRBJ2-6 and V is TRBV27; TRBD1 aligns across 7 bases. Germline V gene data show CDR1 as MNHEY and CDR2 as SMNVEV (reference sequence). This CDR3 has 15 residues. Trimming took 10 bases from V and 0 from J; bases not matched to a gene: 6.

The rearrangement links TRBV28 to TRBJ1-4; possible D gene TRBD1, 5 bases. The CDR3 contains 15 residues. The V gene's germline CDR1 is MDHEN and CDR2 SYDVKM. V was shortened by 2 bases and J by 5 bases, with 12 bases between the two germline ends. The CDR3 nucleotides read TGTGCCAGCAGTTTAAGTACGGGGCTAAATGAAAAACTGTTTTTT. It encodes CASSLSTGLNEKLFF.

The chain recombines TRBV3-1 with TRBJ1-1; TRBD1 is a possible D gene (5 bases). Trimming removed 4 bases at V and 4 bases at J, with 16 bases between. The CDR3 has 15 residues. Germline CDR1 is LGHDT and CDR2 is YNNKEL (reference sequence). CDR3 amino acids: CASSPRGLGGTEAFF. In DNA, the CDR3 is TGTGCCAGCAGCCCCCGGGGACTTGGGGGCACTGAAGCTTTCTTT.

This CDR3 is CASSRGQVPDTQYF. The CDR3 DNA reads as TGTGCCAGCAGCCGGGGACAGGTGCCCGATACGCAGTATTTT. This chain connects TRBV7-9 to TRBJ2-3; 8 bases align to TRBD1. The CDR3 is 14 residues long. V shed 5 bases, J shed 6 bases, and the junction held 7 bases outside the gene matches. CDR1 SEHNR and CDR2 FQNEAQ come from the germline V gene (reference sequence).

This clonotype was picked up many times. The chain links TRBV7-6 to TRBJ1-5, with 9 bases fitting TRBD1. Germline CDR1 SGHVS, CDR2 FNYEAQ. Germline trimming cut 6 bases from V and 3 bases from J; bases unmatched to any gene: 3. The CDR3 runs to 14 residues. In DNA form, the CDR3 reads TGTGCCAGCAGTTCACAGGGGGCCAATCAGCCCCAGCATTTT. It codes for CASSSQGANQPQHF.

The sample holds a few counts of this clonotype. The chain links TRBV7-2 to TRBJ1-5, with a possible D match to TRBD1 (5 bases). Per the germline V gene, CDR1 is SGHTA and CDR2 is FQGNSA. The germline V and J ends were trimmed by 1 base and 7 bases, with 14 bases remaining between them. CDR3 length: 15 residues. The CDR3 coding sequence is TGTGCCAGCAGCTTAGACAGGACTACCAGGCAGCCCCAGCATTTT. It specifies CASSLDRTTRQPQHF.

In its sample, this clonotype was seen many times. This chain connects TRBV7-2 to TRBJ2-7, with D maybe TRBD2 (5 bases). This CDR3 has 13 residues. V lost 1 base to trimming and J lost 4 bases, with 8 bases between them. Per the germline V gene, CDR1 is SGHTA and CDR2 is FQGNSA. The DNA of the CDR3 is TGTGCCAGCAGCTTAGGAGGGCGGTACGAGCAGTACTTC. Amino acid sequence: CASSLGGRYEQYF.

J is TRBJ2-7 and V is TRBV20-1; tentatively, D is TRBD1 (6 bases). Germline loops: CDR1 DFQATT, CDR2 SNEGSKA (reference sequence). The V and J ends lost 1 base and 1 base respectively, with 11 bases between them. There are 14 residues in the CDR3. DNA of the CDR3: TGCAGTGCTAGAGGCTACAGGGCATCCTACGAGCAGTACTTC. Translated, it gives CSARGYRASYEQYF.

The rearrangement links TRBV28 to TRBJ2-7, with TRBD1 identical over 10 bases. The V gene's germline CDR1 is MDHEN and CDR2 SYDVKM. V gave up 5 bases and J gave up 1 base; unmatched junction bases: 8. The CDR3 is made up of 16 amino acids. CDR3 region: CASSETGQGLSYEQYF. The CDR3 DNA is TGTGCCAGCAGTGAGACGGGACAGGGGCTATCCTACGAGCAGTACTTC.

The chain links TRBV28 to TRBJ2-7, with 9 bases aligning to TRBD1. Germline V gives CDR1 MDHEN, CDR2 SYDVKM. The CDR3 covers 14 residues. Unmatched junction bases numbered 6, after V lost 6 bases and J lost 3 bases. The CDR3 is CASSPTGGNYEQYF. CDR3 nucleotides: TGTGCCAGCAGCCCGACAGGGGGGAACTACGAGCAGTACTTC.

This clonotype was detected ten times or more. The CDR3 nucleotides are TGCGCCAGCAGCTTGGCCCCGGGACAGGGGGCCTACGAGCAGTACTTC. Translated: CASSLAPGQGAYEQYF. V and J are TRBV5-1 and TRBJ2-7; 11 nucleotides line up with TRBD1. Germline-derived CDR1 and CDR2 are SGHRS and YFSETQ. CDR3 length equals 16 residues. The trim removed 0 bases at V and 2 bases at J, leaving 4 bases unmatched.